Listed here is a single T cell receptor (beta chain). CDR3 length equals 16 residues. Germline values: CDR1 MDHEN, CDR2 SYDVKM. Trimming stripped 3 bases from V and 10 bases from J, with 21 bases between. The sample is drawn from a study of Ad26.COV2.S vaccination and SARS-CoV-2 variants. Study background: Donor had been placed in the Ad26.COV2.S arm of the COV1001 trial. Donor got 5x10^10 or 1x10^11 viral particles of Ad26.COV2.S.

Sample treatment: about 20 received Ad26.COV2.S at low or high dose, single or two shots; about 5 received placebo; per-sample allocation not given. Sample collection was performed on day 63 after the first vaccine or placebo injection. Clones were sequenced by immunoSEQ multiplex PCR, and TCRdb holds only the in-frame ones, with some missing. The sample has almost 400,000 clones, over 75% seen once. The TCR sequence derives from a person aged 18 to 65 who received the Ad26.COV2.S COVID-19 vaccine or a placebo. The chain joins TRBV28 to TRBJ1-4; a weak D match, TRBD1 (5 bases). The specimen was peripheral blood, collected in a trial of Ad26.COV2.S vaccine versus placebo. CDR3 protein: CASSLLDLTRGAKLFF. The DNA for the CDR3 is TGTGCCAGCAGTTTGTTGGATCTGACCAGAGGGGCAAAACTGTTTTTT.